This T cell receptor beta chain was retrieved from a study of high-grade serous ovarian cancer treatment subgroups. Only in-frame clones appear in the TCRdb table, and some are missing; sequencing was by immunoSEQ multiplex PCR. The sample includes 18,000 or so clones, roughly four fifths of them seen just once. The germline V gene encodes CDR1 SGHRS and CDR2 YFSETQ. This CDR3 has 13 residues. V lost 4 bases to trimming and J lost 1 base, with 8 bases between them. The tumor samples were collected prior to definitive surgery or chemotherapy. Sequenced: tumor tissue. The chain carries TRBV5-1 and TRBJ1-1; possibly TRBD1 for D (5 bases). The receptor comes from a human donor with high-grade serous ovarian cancer. CDR3 sequence (DNA): TGCGCCAGCAGCGGGACGCAGAACACTGAAGCTTTCTTT. It yields the protein CASSGTQNTEAFF.